These T cell receptor beta chains were read from a single sample in a study of T cell repertoires in cytomegalovirus infection. TCRdb reprocessed the reads with MiXCR, giving one entry per CDR3 protein. This table has hundreds of thousands of distinct CDR3 sequences, 20% to 30% appearing once. The sample comprised CD8+ T cells from PBMCs. The receptors originated from a human donor in good health (CMV status not recorded). Some clones in this sample may be carry-over from other donors' samples. CDR3s include the opening cysteine and the closing phenylalanine or tryptophan. D genes are given only for firm matches. Rows give clone size only sometimes, using once, few, many, or a class for an expanded clone.

TRBJ2-5 | TRBV20-1 | - | - | TGCAGTGCTTTGACTCCTACAAAAGAGACCCAGTACTTC | CSALTPTKETQYF
TRBJ2-2 | TRBV9 | - | few | TGTGCCAGCAGCGTCTACGGGGTCGGGGAGCTGTTTTTT | CASSVYGVGELFF
TRBJ1-2 | TRBV6-5 | TRBD1 | - | TGTGCCAGCAGCGCTTACCGGACAGGGGCTTATGGCTACACCTTC | CASSAYRTGAYGYTF
TRBJ1-1 | TRBV19 | - | few | TGTGCCAGTAGTAACCAAGACAGCCACACTCCCTCAGCGGGGAACACTGAAGCTTTCTTT | CASSNQDSHTPSAGNTEAFF
TRBJ2-2 | TRBV19 | TRBD1 | many | TGTGCCAGTAGTAGAATTCGGGACAGGGATACCGGGGAGCTGTTTTTT | CASSRIRDRDTGELFF
TRBJ2-7 | TRBV29-1 | - | few | TGCAGCGTTCGGGCCGGCGAGCAGTACTTC | CSVRAGEQYF
TRBJ1-1 | TRBV2 | TRBD1 | - | TGTGCCAGCAGTGAATTCCCGACGCAGGGGGCTACTGAAGCTTTCTTT | CASSEFPTQGATEAFF
TRBJ1-4 | TRBV20-1 | TRBD1 | - | TGCAGTGCTAGAGATCGGGAGGGGGCCGAGGAAAAACTGTTTTTT | CSARDREGAEEKLFF
TRBJ1-5 | TRBV28 | TRBD1 | many | TGTGCCAGCATCCGAGGGACAGAGGTTTATCAGCCCCAGCATTTT | CASIRGTEVYQPQHF
TRBJ2-1 | TRBV10-3 | - | - | TGTGCCATCGCAGGGTCCTACAATGAGCAGTTCTTC | CAIAGSYNEQFF
TRBJ2-1 | TRBV29-1 | TRBD2 | few | TGCAGCGTTGAGTGGACTAGCGGGGGGACCCCCTATGAGCAGTTCTTC | CSVEWTSGGTPYEQFF
TRBJ2-5 | TRBV12-5 | TRBD1 | many | TGTGCTAGTGGTTTGTGGGACAGGGGGGCAGAGACCCAGTACTTC | CASGLWDRGAETQYF
TRBJ2-3 | TRBV2 | - | - | TGTGCCAGCAGTGAAGGGCAGTGGGGTGATACGCAGTATTTT | CASSEGQWGDTQYF
TRBJ2-3 | TRBV7-2 | - | many | TGTGCCAGCAGCTCGCTAGGTACGGGGATCACAGATACGCAGTATTTT | CASSSLGTGITDTQYF
TRBJ2-3 | TRBV5-4 | - | - | TGTGCCAGCAGCTTGCGCCCTCAAGGGGTCCCAGATACGCAGTATTTT | CASSLRPQGVPDTQYF
TRBJ1-2 | TRBV29-1 | - | - | TGCAGCGTCGAGGGAGCCGCGGGACGAAATCTCTATGGCTACACCTTC | CSVEGAAGRNLYGYTF
TRBJ2-1 | TRBV27 | TRBD2 | - | TGTGCCAGCAGTTTCGGTGCGGGGGAGTTCTTC | CASSFGAGEFF
TRBJ2-6 | TRBV5-4 | - | few | TGTGCCAGCAGTAGACCGGGGGACGGGGCCAACGTCCTGACTTTC | CASSRPGDGANVLTF
TRBJ1-2 | TRBV10-3 | TRBD1 | - | TGTGCCATCAGTGAGCTCTCCGGGACAGGGGGCGATGATGGCTACACCTTC | CAISELSGTGGDDGYTF
TRBJ2-3 | TRBV9 | - | - | TGTGCCAGCAGCGTAGAGGGGGTGGATTACGATACGCAGTATTTT | CASSVEGVDYDTQYF
TRBJ1-6 | TRBV6-5 | - | - | TGTGCCAGCAGCCCTTTACACGAAAGCCGCCGCCACTTT | CASSPLHESRRHF
TRBJ1-1 | TRBV19 | - | few | TGTGCCAGTAGTATAGCCCGGCCCCTGAACACTGAAGCTTTCTTT | CASSIARPLNTEAFF
TRBJ2-7 | TRBV7-9 | - | - | TGTGCCAGCAGCTTTATAGCGGGCAGGGGCACCTACGAGCAGTACTTC | CASSFIAGRGTYEQYF
TRBJ1-2 | TRBV20-1 | - | - | TGCAGTGCTAGAGACGACCATGCCTATGGCTACACCTTC | CSARDDHAYGYTF
TRBJ1-6 | TRBV20-1 | - | - | TGCAGTGCTAGAGACCCGGGCGGGCGTTACTATAATTCATCCCTCCACTTT | CSARDPGGRYYNSSLHF